The present T cell receptor (beta chain) was sequenced within a study of memory CD4+ T cells and cytomegalovirus serostatus. Study-wide context: Donors were healthy Belgian adults, some 10 CMV seropositive and 20 to 30 seronegative.

For this clone: Its antigen remains unidentified.

The study, taken as a whole, reports: Each of approximately 73 CMV-associated TCRbeta sequences occurred in one to five individuals.

Profiling relied on immunoSEQ multiplex PCR, and the TCRdb table lists in-frame clones only, not all of them. The sample includes about 41,000 clones, roughly 83% of them seen just once. Trimming stripped 4 bases from V and 5 bases from J, with 15 bases between. The CDR3 totals 14 residues. Looked up from germline, CDR1 is SGHRS and CDR2 is YFSETQ. The sort gate was single viable CD3+CD4+CD8-CD45RO+ cells for memory CD4+ T cells. CD4+ T cells were isolated by positive magnetic selection. This chain joins TRBV5-1 and TRBJ2-5, with D uncertain. The TCR comes from an adult in good health and CMV-seronegative. The material sequenced was memory CD4+ T cells from blood. CDR3 nucleotides: TGCGCCAGCAGCAAAAGGGTGCCCCTGGAGACCCAGTACTTC. Translation: CASSKRVPLETQYF.